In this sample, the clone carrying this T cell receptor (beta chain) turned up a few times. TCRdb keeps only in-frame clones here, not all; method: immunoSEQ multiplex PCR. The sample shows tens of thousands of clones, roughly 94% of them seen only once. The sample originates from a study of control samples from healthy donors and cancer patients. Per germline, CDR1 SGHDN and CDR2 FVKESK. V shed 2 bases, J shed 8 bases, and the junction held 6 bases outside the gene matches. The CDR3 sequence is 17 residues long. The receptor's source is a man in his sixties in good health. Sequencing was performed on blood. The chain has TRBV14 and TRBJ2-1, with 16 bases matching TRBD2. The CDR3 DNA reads TGTGCCAGCAGCCAAACCGGGACTAGCGGGAGGGATTATGAGCAGTTCTTC. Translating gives CASSQTGTSGRDYEQFF.